Below, 17 T cell receptor beta chains from the same sample are listed, as sequenced in a study of cytomegalovirus exposure and HLA in healthy donors. The PCR was carried out with 60 Vbeta primers and 13 Jbeta primers. TCRdb keeps only in-frame clones here, not all; method: immunoSEQ multiplex PCR. This sample has tens of thousands of clones, with 82% found just once. The sequencing sample was made of PBMCs. These TCRs come from a man aged 18 to 35 in good health and CMV-seronegative.

This clone came up once. The chain recombines TRBV14 with TRBJ2-1; a possible D gene is TRBD1 (6 bases). The CDR3 is 17 amino acids. Germline lookup yields CDR1 SGHDN and CDR2 FVKESK. The V and J ends lost 4 bases and 4 bases respectively, with 20 bases between them. The CDR3 coding sequence is TGTGCCAGCAGCCTCCTGGCTGGGACACAAAATTACAATGAGCAGTTCTTC. Protein: CASSLLAGTQNYNEQFF. The full variable domain, completed using reference TRBV14 and TRBJ2-1, is EAGVTQFPSHSVIEKGQTVTLRCDPISGHDNLYWYRRVMGKEIKFLLHFVKESKQDESGMPNNRFLAERTGGTYSTLKVQPAELEDSGVYFCASSLLAGTQNYNEQFFGPGTRLTVL.

The J gene is TRBJ2-7, the V gene TRBV2; no firm D call. The CDR3 contains 18 residues. V shed 2 bases and J shed 1 base, with 21 bases lying between them. Germline V gene lookup returns CDR1 SNHLY and CDR2 FYNNEI. The CDR3 nucleotides read TGTGCCAGCAGTGAAAAGCGCGGCGGAAGATTAGAATCCTACGAGCAGTACTTC. As protein: CASSEKRGGRLESYEQYF.

The chain uses TRBV4-3 and TRBJ2-1; TRBD2 matches at 9 bases. The CDR3 runs to 16 residues. V dropped 0 bases and J dropped 7; count of bases not matched to a gene: 7. Germline loops: CDR1 LGHNA, CDR2 YSLEER. The chain's CDR3 is CASSQESLAGLNEQFF. The CDR3 DNA follows: TGCGCCAGCAGCCAAGAGTCTCTAGCGGGGCTGAATGAGCAGTTCTTC.

This clone was detected only once. This chain connects TRBV7-8 to TRBJ2-7; 10 bases match TRBD1. This CDR3 has 19 amino acids. Germline-derived CDR1 and CDR2 are SGHVS and FQNEAQ. V lost 1 base and J lost 2; bases outside the gene matches: 14. The CDR3 spells CASSLVGLSRTGGTYEQYF. The CDR3 DNA is TGTGCCAGCAGCTTAGTGGGTTTGAGTCGGACAGGGGGGACCTACGAGCAGTACTTC.

This chain links TRBV19 with TRBJ1-6; perhaps TRBD1 as D (6 bases). In germline, CDR1 is LNHDA, CDR2 SQIVND (reference sequence). This CDR3 has 16 residues. Between the trimmed V and J ends, which lost 8 bases and 2 bases, there was a span of 16 bases. CDR3 nucleotide sequence: TGTGCCAGTTCAAAGGCAGGGGTCACCTATAATTCACCCCTCCACTTT. Its protein is CASSKAGVTYNSPLHF.

The gene calls are TRBV5-1 and TRBJ2-3, with TRBD2 matching 8 bases. The CDR3 is 15 amino acids. With 5 bases clipped from V and 0 bases from J, the junction kept 5 bases outside the gene matches. CDR1 and CDR2 from the germline V gene are SGHRS and YFSETQ. CDR3 nucleotides: TGCGCCAGCAGTCCCCGGGAGGGAAGCACAGATACGCAGTATTTT. Its translation is CASSPREGSTDTQYF.

The chain carries TRBV29-1 and TRBJ1-1, with 7 bases matching TRBD1. The germline V gene encodes CDR1 SQVTM and CDR2 ANQGSEA. CDR3 length equals 14 residues. The V gene end was trimmed by 2 bases and the J gene end by 5 bases; junction bases not matched to a gene: 8. CDR3 DNA: TGCAGCGTTGAAAAGGGGGCCCTCGGGACTGAAGCTTTCTTT. As protein: CSVEKGALGTEAFF.

The chain employs TRBV11-3 and TRBJ2-2, with D maybe TRBD1 (5 bases). The CDR3 has 16 residues. The germline V and J ends were trimmed by 4 bases and 3 bases, with 15 bases remaining between them. CDR1 is SGHNT, CDR2 YENEEA, per germline. The CDR3 reads CASSSQGRRDTGELFF. DNA of the CDR3: TGTGCCAGCAGCTCTCAGGGTAGAAGAGACACCGGGGAGCTGTTTTTT.

Here the CDR3 reads CATSILSGSETQYF. Here the CDR3 DNA reads TGTGCCACCTCGATACTTAGCGGGAGCGAGACCCAGTACTTC. The gene calls are TRBV28 and TRBJ2-5, with TRBD2 matching 9 bases. Losses at the gene ends were 10 bases for V and 5 bases for J; bases not matched to a gene: 11. Germline assignment: CDR1 MDHEN and CDR2 SYDVKM. The CDR3 spans 14 residues.

The chain has TRBV9 and TRBJ1-6; 8 bases align to TRBD1. Germline V gene sequence: CDR1 SGDLS, CDR2 YYNGEE. V lost 5 bases and J lost 10; bases outside the gene matches: 11. The length of the CDR3 is 15 residues. The CDR3: CASSSIGTGNSPLHF. The CDR3 coding sequence is TGTGCCAGCAGTTCTATCGGGACAGGTAACTCACCCCTCCACTTT.

The chain joins TRBV5-1 to TRBJ1-1; 8 nucleotides align to TRBD1. This CDR3 has 16 residues. Germline lookup yields CDR1 SGHRS and CDR2 YFSETQ. The V and J ends lost 3 bases and 0 bases, in that order; junction bases with no gene match: 7. The CDR3 DNA follows: TGCGCCAGCAGCTGGTCCGGGACAGGCTTGAACACTGAAGCTTTCTTT. As protein: CASSWSGTGLNTEAFF.

There are a few counts of this clone. The chain uses TRBV2 and TRBJ2-7; TRBD2 aligns across 11 bases. The CDR3 totals 17 residues. The V segment lost 2 bases and the J segment 2 bases; nucleotides outside the gene matches: 8. In germline, CDR1 is SNHLY, CDR2 FYNNEI. The CDR3 nucleotides read TGTGCCAGCAGTGAATTAGGGCTAGCGGGAGGTACCTACGAGCAGTACTTC. Translated, it gives CASSELGLAGGTYEQYF.

V is TRBV7-9 and J is TRBJ2-1; tentatively, D is TRBD1 (6 bases). Germline CDR1 reads SEHNR; CDR2 reads FQNEAQ (reference sequence). The CDR3 has 18 residues. The V end lost 2 bases, the J end lost 0 bases, and 17 bases lay between the germline ends. CDR3 sequence reads: CASSLSKGETSSYNEQFF. The CDR3 DNA is TGTGCCAGCAGCTTAAGTAAGGGGGAGACGAGCTCCTACAATGAGCAGTTCTTC.

This chain connects TRBV7-8 to TRBJ2-7; 7 bases fit TRBD2. Germline V gene lookup returns CDR1 SGHVS and CDR2 FQNEAQ. With V trimmed by 6 bases and J by 6 bases, 11 bases remained unmatched. The CDR3 has 14 amino acids. CDR3 in DNA: TGTGCCAGCAGATTGAGCGGGAACGGTGGCGAGCAGTACTTC. Residues: CASRLSGNGGEQYF.

This clone was seen just once. This chain uses TRBV10-1 with TRBJ2-2; 8 bases agree with TRBD2. Germline-derived CDR1 and CDR2 are WNHNN and SYGVQD (reference sequence). V shed 7 bases and J 5 bases; nucleotides not matched to a gene: 6. The length of the CDR3 is 14 residues. The CDR3 DNA reads TGCGCCAGCATGAGCGGGGGTGGGACCGGGGAGCTGTTTTTT. Translation: CASMSGGGTGELFF.

J is TRBJ1-1 and V is TRBV15; 7 bases fit TRBD1. V trimming: 1 base; J trimming: 2 bases; junction bases outside the gene matches: 7. Per germline, CDR1 LNHNV and CDR2 YYDKDF (reference sequence). The CDR3 covers 16 residues. The CDR3 sequence: CATSRATTGRNTEAFF. CDR3 in DNA: TGTGCCACCAGCAGAGCGACGACAGGGAGAAACACTGAAGCTTTCTTT.

The chain joins TRBV5-1 to TRBJ2-2; D might be TRBD1 (5 bases). Germline CDR1 is SGHRS and CDR2 is YFSETQ. With 3 bases removed from V and 6 bases from J, the gap between germline ends came to 24 bases. This CDR3 comprises 18 residues. The CDR3 sequence is CASSSRAQDTPGSGELFF. The CDR3 DNA is TGCGCCAGCAGCTCAAGAGCCCAGGACACCCCAGGGTCCGGGGAGCTGTTTTTT. The entire variable domain, with the rest obtained from reference TRBV5-1 and TRBJ2-2, is as follows: KAGVTQTPRYLIKTRGQQVTLSCSPISGHRSVSWYQQTPGQGLQFLFEYFSETQRNKGNFPGRFSGRQFSNSRSEMNVSTLELGDSALYLCASSSRAQDTPGSGELFFGEGSRLTVL.